These 14 T cell receptor beta chains originate from one sample sequenced in a study of neurological immune-mediated disorders. TCRdb re-analysed the 5' RACE reads in MiXCR, keeping a single row per CDR3 protein. The sample includes approximately 47,000 distinct CDR3 sequences, 10% to 15% of them seen just once. Time point noted: longitudinal time-point 3. What was sequenced was PBMCs. The receptors derive from a male donor with HTLV-1-associated myelopathy (HAM/TSP).

This clonotype was picked up many times. The chain carries TRBV20-1 and TRBJ1-2; D remains unclear. This CDR3 comprises 11 residues. In germline, CDR1 is DFQATT, CDR2 SNEGSKA (reference sequence). The CDR3 region has the DNA TGCAGCCCCAGCGTTAACTATGGCTACACCTTC. This codes for CSPSVNYGYTF.

This clonotype occurred many times. The J gene is TRBJ2-2, the V gene TRBV9; unclear D gene. Germline V lookup: CDR1 SGDLS, CDR2 YYNGEE. The CDR3 has 12 amino acids. Trimming took off 0 bases at V and 5 bases at J, with 2 bases between the two ends. CDR3 coding DNA: TGTGCCAGCAGCGTAGAGACCGGGGAGCTGTTTTTT. It encodes CASSVETGELFF.

Many counts were recorded for this clonotype. The CDR3 here is CASSYSDTNNEQFF. In nucleotides, the CDR3 is TGTGCCAGCAGTTACTCGGACACTAACAATGAGCAGTTCTTC. This chain uses TRBV6-5 with TRBJ2-1, with a possible D match to TRBD1 (5 bases). V dropped 0 bases and J dropped 5 bases, with 8 bases sitting between them. This CDR3 is 14 amino acids long. The germline V gene encodes CDR1 MNHEY and CDR2 SVGAGI.

The table lists this clonotype with many counts. CDR3 sequence reads: CASSLALQTPAEQYF. In DNA, the CDR3 is TGCGCCAGCAGCTTGGCGCTGCAAACTCCCGCCGAGCAGTACTTC. The J gene is TRBJ2-7, the V gene TRBV5-1; no firm D call. With 0 bases removed from V and 6 bases from J, the gap between germline ends came to 16 bases. Germline CDR1 and CDR2: SGHRS and YFSETQ. The CDR3 covers 15 residues.

Sample share makes this clonotype medium-sized. CDR3 bases: TGCAGTGCTAGCCCCTCTACTAGCGGGGGTTACGAGCAGTACTTC. The encoded protein is CSASPSTSGGYEQYF. The chain combines TRBV20-1 with TRBJ2-7; 11 nucleotides line up with TRBD2. The germline V gene encodes CDR1 DFQATT and CDR2 SNEGSKA (reference sequence). V lost 3 bases, J lost 4 bases, and 8 bases stayed unmatched. This CDR3 region has 15 residues.

This clonotype was detected many times. The J gene is TRBJ1-5, the V gene TRBV6-5; weak D call: TRBD1 (5 bases). Deletions cut 2 bases from V and 4 bases from J, with 6 bases between. The germline gives CDR1 MNHEY, CDR2 SVGAGI. The CDR3 spans 13 residues. The CDR3 is CASSYTGNQPQHF. The CDR3 DNA follows: TGTGCCAGCAGTTACACAGGTAATCAGCCCCAGCATTTT.

There are many counts of this clonotype. This chain joins TRBV5-6 and TRBJ2-3, with a tentative D call TRBD1 (5 bases). The germline V gene has CDR1 SGHDT and CDR2 YYEEEE. This CDR3 spans 14 amino acids. Trimming pared 4 bases from V and 3 bases from J, leaving 12 bases between. The CDR3: CASSQQATTDTQYF. The DNA of the CDR3 is TGTGCCAGCAGCCAACAGGCGACGACAGATACGCAGTATTTT.

This clonotype was picked up many times. This chain links TRBV9 with TRBJ1-5; D ambiguous. CDR3 length: 13 residues. Germline CDR1 and CDR2: SGDLS and YYNGEE. The V gene lost 4 bases and the J gene lost 4 bases, with 9 bases spanning the gap. The CDR3: CASSLAGNQPQHF. The CDR3 nucleotides read TGTGCCAGCAGCCTTGCGGGAAATCAGCCCCAGCATTTT.

This clonotype was found many times. This rearrangement joins TRBV27 to TRBJ1-4; D remains ambiguous. Trimming pared 4 bases from V and 9 bases from J, leaving 15 bases between. Germline CDR1 is MNHEY and CDR2 is SMNVEV (reference sequence). The CDR3 length is 14 residues. This CDR3 reads CASSSPGRAKKLFF. Here the CDR3 DNA reads TGTGCCAGCAGTTCCCCGGGTAGGGCCAAAAAACTGTTTTTT. The entire variable domain, with the rest obtained from reference TRBV27 and TRBJ1-4, is as follows: EAQVTQNPRYLITVTGKKLTVTCSQNMNHEYMSWYRQDPGLGLRQIYYSMNVEVTDKGDVPEGYKVSRKEKRNFPLILESPSPNQTSLYFCASSSPGRAKKLFFGSGTQLSVL.

The chain employs TRBV24-1 and TRBJ2-1, with D tentatively TRBD1 (6 bases). This CDR3 comprises 15 residues. Germline CDR1 KGHDR, CDR2 SFDVKD. V lost 7 bases to trimming and J lost 7 bases, with 19 bases between them. The CDR3 region has the DNA TGTGCCACCAGGCCTAATGTGGGGGCCGGAAATGAGCAGTTCTTC. This sequence encodes CATRPNVGAGNEQFF.

Many counts were recorded for this clonotype. This chain uses TRBV29-1 with TRBJ2-7, with 7 bases matching TRBD1. J gave up 6 bases and V 6 bases, and 5 bases lay outside the gene matches. The CDR3 runs to 11 residues. The V gene's germline CDR1 is SQVTM and CDR2 ANQGSEA. DNA of the CDR3: TGCAGCGTACGACAGGGCGTCGAGCAGTACTTC. Residues: CSVRQGVEQYF.

This clonotype came up many times. The rearrangement uses TRBV11-3 and TRBJ2-5; no definite D call. Germline V gene sequence: CDR1 SGHNT, CDR2 YENEEA. This CDR3 spans 13 amino acids. V lost 1 base, J lost 4 bases, and 7 bases lay in between. CDR3 sequence (DNA): TGTGCCAGCAGCTTAGCAGGCCCAGAGACCCAGTACTTC. Translation gives CASSLAGPETQYF. The full variable domain, in which reference TRBV11-3 and TRBJ2-5 provide the parts outside the CDR3, is EAGVVQSPRYKIIEKKQPVAFWCNPISGHNTLYWYLQNLGQGPELLIRYENEEAVDDSQLPKDRFSAERLKGVDSTLKIQPAELGDSAVYLCASSLAGPETQYFGPGTRLLVL.

This clonotype was seen at least ten times. The V and J genes are TRBV15 and TRBJ2-1; weak D call: TRBD1 (5 bases). V lost 0 bases and J lost 2, with 11 bases in between. The CDR3 runs to 16 residues. CDR1 is LNHNV and CDR2 is YYDKDF in the germline V gene (reference sequence). The CDR3 nucleotides are TGTGCCACCAGCAGAGATTTGGCAGGGACCTACAATGAGCAGTTCTTC. Its translation is CATSRDLAGTYNEQFF.

This clonotype was counted many times. This chain links TRBV5-1 with TRBJ1-6; D gene ambiguous. Trimming removed 0 bases at V and 0 bases at J, with 13 bases between. CDR1 is SGHRS and CDR2 is YFSETQ in the germline V gene. The CDR3 consists of 18 residues. The CDR3 reads CASSLAIPKSSYNSPLHF. Here the CDR3 DNA reads TGCGCCAGCAGCTTGGCCATTCCGAAGAGCTCCTATAATTCACCCCTCCACTTT.